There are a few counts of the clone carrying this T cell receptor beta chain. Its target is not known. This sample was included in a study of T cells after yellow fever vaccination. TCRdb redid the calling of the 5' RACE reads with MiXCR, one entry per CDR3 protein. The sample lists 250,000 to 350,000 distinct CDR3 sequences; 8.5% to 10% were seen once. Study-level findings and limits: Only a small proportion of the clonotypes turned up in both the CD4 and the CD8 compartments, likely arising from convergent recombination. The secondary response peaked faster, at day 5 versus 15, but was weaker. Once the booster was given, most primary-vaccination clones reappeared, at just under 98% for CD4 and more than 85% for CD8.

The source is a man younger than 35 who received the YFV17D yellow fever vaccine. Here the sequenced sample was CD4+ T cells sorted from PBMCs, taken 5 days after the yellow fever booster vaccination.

This CDR3 is CASSLTPGQSTAYEQYV. The CDR3 DNA reads as TGTGCCAGCAGCTTAACTCCGGGACAGTCGACTGCCTACGAGCAGTACGTC. This chain joins TRBV7-9 and TRBJ2-7; 7 bases are shared with TRBD1. Germline-derived CDR1 and CDR2 are SEHNR and FQNEAQ (reference sequence). The junction had 12 bases not matched to a gene; V was cut back by 2 bases and J by 2 bases. This CDR3 region has 17 residues.